This T cell receptor (beta chain) was identified during a study of neurological immune-mediated disorders. Study at large: The 35 or so patients with multiple sclerosis comprised around 31 relapsing-remitting cases and 3 secondary progressive cases.

Each TCR transcript was tagged with a 10-nucleotide random UMI during 5'RACE. TCRdb analysed the 5' RACE reads with MiXCR anew, one entry per CDR3 protein. In the table there are around 35,000 distinct CDR3 sequences, about 1.4% of which are singletons. Concerning this clonotype: Since a much larger clone is just one base distant, this may be a read error.

The receptor's source is a woman in her 30s with multiple sclerosis. The sample was PBMCs.

The CDR3 region has the DNA TGTGCCAGCAGTTTAAATCCCCACTACGAGCAGTACGTC. Its protein is CASSLNPHYEQYV. This chain connects TRBV25-1 to TRBJ2-7; no clear D gene. The V end was cut by 5 bases, the J end by 3 bases, with 11 bases between. This CDR3 is built from 13 residues. Germline values: CDR1 MGHDK, CDR2 SYGVNS.